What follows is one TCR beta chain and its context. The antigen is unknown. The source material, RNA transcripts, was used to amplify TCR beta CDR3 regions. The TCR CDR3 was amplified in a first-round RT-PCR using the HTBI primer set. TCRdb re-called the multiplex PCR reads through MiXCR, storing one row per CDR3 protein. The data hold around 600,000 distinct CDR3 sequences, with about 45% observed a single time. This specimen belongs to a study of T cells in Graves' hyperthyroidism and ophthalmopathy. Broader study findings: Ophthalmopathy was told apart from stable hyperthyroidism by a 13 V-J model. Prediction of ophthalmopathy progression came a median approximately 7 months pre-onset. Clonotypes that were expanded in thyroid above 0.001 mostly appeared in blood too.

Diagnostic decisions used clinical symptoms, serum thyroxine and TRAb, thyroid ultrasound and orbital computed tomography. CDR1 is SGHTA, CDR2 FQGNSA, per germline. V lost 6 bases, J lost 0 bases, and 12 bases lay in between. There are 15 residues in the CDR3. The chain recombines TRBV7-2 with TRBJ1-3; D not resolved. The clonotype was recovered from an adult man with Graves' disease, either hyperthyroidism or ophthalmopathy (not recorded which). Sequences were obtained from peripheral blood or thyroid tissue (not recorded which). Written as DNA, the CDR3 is TGTGCCAGCAGTTTGAGTCATATCTCTGGAAACACCATATATTTT. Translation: CASSLSHISGNTIYF.